These 14 T cell receptor beta chains were sequenced from one sample in a study of cytomegalovirus exposure and HLA in healthy donors. Data came from immunoSEQ multiplex PCR; TCRdb stores just in-frame clones and leaves some out. The sample includes 220,000 or so clones, roughly 80% of them seen just once. Sequenced: PBMCs. Source of these receptors: a woman in her late teens or twenties in good health and CMV-seronegative.

The J gene is TRBJ2-7, the V gene TRBV28; D is possibly TRBD1 or TRBD2 (6 bases each). Deletions cut 11 bases from V and 0 bases from J, with 20 bases between. The CDR3 is made up of 15 amino acids. Germline V lookup: CDR1 MDHEN, CDR2 SYDVKM. For the CDR3, the DNA is TGTGCCTCCAGGGGCGTGGCGGGAAGCTCCTACGAGCAGTACTTC. Translated: CASRGVAGSSYEQYF.

The DNA for the CDR3 is TGTGCCAGCAGTTGGGAACAGCGGACTGAAGCTTTCTTT. It yields the protein CASSWEQRTEAFF. The chain recombines TRBV6-5 with TRBJ1-1; D gene uncertain. V shed 4 bases and J shed 5 bases, with 11 bases lying between them. The CDR3 covers 13 residues. Germline V lookup: CDR1 MNHEY, CDR2 SVGAGI.

The chain's CDR3 is CASSSRTDTDTQYF. The CDR3 DNA reads TGTGCCAGCAGCTCCCGGACTGACACAGATACGCAGTATTTT. The rearrangement links TRBV5-5 to TRBJ2-3, with a possible D match to TRBD2 (5 bases). With 3 bases removed from V and 2 bases from J, the gap between germline ends came to 10 bases. Germline values: CDR1 SGHKS, CDR2 YYEKEE (reference sequence). This CDR3 comprises 14 residues. The variable domain in full, completed from reference TRBV5-5 and TRBJ2-3, reads DAGVTQSPTHLIKTRGQQVTLRCSPISGHKSVSWYQQVLGQGPQFIFQYYEKEERGRGNFPDRFSARQFPNYSSELNVNALLLGDSALYLCASSSRTDTDTQYFGPGTRLTVL.

The chain combines TRBV4-2 with TRBJ1-2; tentatively, D is TRBD1 (6 bases). The CDR3 has 17 amino acids. Germline values: CDR1 LGHNA, CDR2 YNFKEQ. Trimming removed 0 bases from V and 4 bases from J, with 18 bases in between. In DNA form, the CDR3 reads TGTGCCAGCAGCCAAGATTTATGGGGGGGCGCAGGCTATGGCTACACCTTC. It translates to CASSQDLWGGAGYGYTF.

The J gene is TRBJ2-1, the V gene TRBV30; D possibly uses TRBD1 or TRBD2 (5 bases each). The CDR3 runs 14 residues. Per the germline V gene, CDR1 is GTSNPN and CDR2 is SVGIG (reference sequence). The germline V and J ends were trimmed by 7 bases and 0 bases, with 13 bases remaining between them. CDR3 region: CASGPDSSYNEQFF. As DNA, the CDR3 is TGTGCCTCGGGACCTGACAGCTCCTACAATGAGCAGTTCTTC. Filled out from reference TRBV30 and TRBJ2-1, the complete variable domain reads SQTIHQWPATLVQPVGSPLSLECTVEGTSNPNLYWYRQAAGRGLQLLFYSVGIGQISSEVPQNLSASRPQDRQFILSSKKLLLSDSGFYLCASGPDSSYNEQFFGPGTRLTVL.

The J gene is TRBJ1-5, the V gene TRBV2; 8 positions agree with TRBD1. This CDR3 comprises 15 residues. The germline gives CDR1 SNHLY, CDR2 FYNNEI. V was pared by 2 bases and J by 9 bases, with 9 bases of the junction left unmatched. The CDR3 coding sequence is TGTGCCAGCAGTGAAAGGGGGACAGGCCGATCGCCCCAGCATTTT. Its translation is CASSERGTGRSPQHF.

The chain links TRBV27 to TRBJ2-1, with a possible D match to TRBD1 (6 bases). Germline CDR1 and CDR2: MNHEY and SMNVEV (reference sequence). The CDR3 has 15 residues. The ends were cut back, 5 bases at V and 2 bases at J, with 13 bases in the middle. The CDR3 spells CASSTPYRAYNEQFF. Written as DNA, the CDR3 is TGTGCCAGCAGTACACCATACAGGGCCTACAATGAGCAGTTCTTC.

This clone has just one count. The J gene is TRBJ2-2, the V gene TRBV5-1; 8 positions agree with TRBD1. The CDR3 has 18 amino acids. With 4 bases clipped from V and 4 bases from J, the junction kept 15 bases outside the gene matches. Germline loops: CDR1 SGHRS, CDR2 YFSETQ. CDR3 in DNA: TGCGCCAGCAGCGGCGGCTTGTGGGACAGGTTCGTCACCGGGGAGCTGTTTTTT. Amino acid sequence: CASSGGLWDRFVTGELFF.

The chain uses TRBV19 and TRBJ2-1, with 8 bases fitting TRBD2. Unmatched junction bases numbered 12, after V lost 5 bases and J lost 6 bases. The germline CDR1 and CDR2 sequences are LNHDA and SQIVND (reference sequence). The CDR3 is 16 residues long. CDR3 region: CASSRQRAGGVNEQFF. CDR3 nucleotides: TGTGCCAGTAGTCGGCAACGGGCGGGAGGAGTCAATGAGCAGTTCTTC.

This rearrangement joins TRBV6-5 to TRBJ1-2, with a weak D call TRBD1 (6 bases). The CDR3 covers 16 residues. V dropped 1 base and J dropped 2 bases, with 14 bases sitting between them. The germline V gene has CDR1 MNHEY and CDR2 SVGAGI. CDR3 DNA sequence: TGTGCCAGCAGTTACTTTCCGGGACACCTAAACTATGGCTACACCTTC. This sequence encodes CASSYFPGHLNYGYTF.

V usage is TRBV28 and J usage is TRBJ2-7; D call uncertain. Germline lookup yields CDR1 MDHEN and CDR2 SYDVKM. This CDR3 is 12 amino acids long. Trimming removed 2 bases from V and 3 bases from J, with 5 bases in between. This chain's CDR3 is CASSLKGYEQYF. DNA of the CDR3: TGTGCCAGCAGTTTAAAGGGCTACGAGCAGTACTTC.

The chain combines TRBV2 with TRBJ2-3, with D perhaps TRBD2 (7 bases). Trimming took 9 bases from V and 2 from J, leaving 21 bases between them. CDR1 and CDR2 (germline): SNHLY, FYNNEI. The CDR3 contains 16 residues. In DNA, the CDR3 is TGTGCCAGTCTCGACGGTGGGGCGGGGGCCACAGATACGCAGTATTTT. Translation: CASLDGGAGATDTQYF.

The rearrangement links TRBV7-3 to TRBJ2-2; D gene unclear. From germline, CDR1 is SGHTA and CDR2 FQGTGA. Trimming cost V 8 bases and J 6 bases, with 10 bases left between them. CDR3 size: 12 residues. The CDR3 loop reads CASASPPGELFF. The CDR3 DNA follows: TGTGCCAGCGCTTCCCCCCCCGGGGAGCTGTTTTTT. Full variable domain (missing parts from reference TRBV7-3 and TRBJ2-2): GAGVSQTPSNKVTEKGKYVELRCDPISGHTALYWYRQSLGQGPEFLIYFQGTGAADDSGLPNDRFFAVRPEGSVSTLKIQRTERGDSAVYLCASASPPGELFFGEGSRLTVL.

This clone was detected only once. J is TRBJ1-2 and V is TRBV5-1, with 7 bases aligning to TRBD1. The CDR3 contains 15 residues. After removal of 4 bases from V and 4 bases from J, the junction contained 10 bases not matched to a gene. Germline CDR1 reads SGHRS; CDR2 reads YFSETQ. CDR3 coding DNA: TGCGCCAGCAGCCCCCGGGACAGTCCGAGCTATGGCTACACCTTC. The encoded protein is CASSPRDSPSYGYTF.